One and the same sample provided the 11 T cell receptor beta chains below, sequenced in a study of T cells in Graves' hyperthyroidism and ophthalmopathy. Amplified TCR beta CDR3 regions derived from RNA transcripts. The HTBI primer set served for first-round RT-PCR of the TCR CDR3. In TCRdb, the multiplex PCR reads were re-called with MiXCR into one record per CDR3 protein. Altogether around 440,000 distinct CDR3 sequences are present, about 15% being singletons, with the ten largest covering just under 8%. The sample taken for sequencing was blood. The receptors were sampled from a young woman with Graves' hyperthyroidism.

The chain combines TRBV24-1 with TRBJ2-3, with D tentatively TRBD2 (6 bases). V was clipped by 4 bases and J by 0 bases, with 10 bases between them. The CDR3 extends over 15 amino acids. Germline CDR1 KGHDR, CDR2 SFDVKD. CDR3 sequence reads: CATSEVAASTDTQYF. CDR3 bases: TGTGCCACCAGTGAGGTAGCGGCTAGCACAGATACGCAGTATTTT.

This clonotype has at least ten counts. V usage is TRBV7-2 and J usage is TRBJ2-3; the D is unclear. Trimming pared 9 bases from V and 7 bases from J, leaving 11 bases between. Germline V CDR1 and CDR2: SGHTA, FQGNSA. This CDR3 is built from 11 residues. The CDR3 region has the DNA TGTGCCAGACTTAAAGGGCATACGCAGTATTTT. Translation gives CARLKGHTQYF.

The chain is built from TRBV15 and TRBJ2-7; unclear D gene. Germline CDR1 and CDR2: LNHNV and YYDKDF (reference sequence). CDR3 length: 15 amino acids. The V end lost 3 bases, the J end lost 1 base, and 13 bases lay between the germline ends. The CDR3 region is CATSRKKTDSYEQYF. In nucleotides, the CDR3 is TGTGCCACCAGCAGGAAGAAGACCGATTCCTACGAGCAGTACTTC. Full variable domain (rest looked up from reference TRBV15 and TRBJ2-7): DAMVIQNPRYQVTQFGKPVTLSCSQTLNHNVMYWYQQKSSQAPKLLFHYYDKDFNNEADTPDNFQSRRPNTSFCFLDIRSPGLGDTAMYLCATSRKKTDSYEQYFGPGTRLTVT.

V usage is TRBV9 and J usage is TRBJ2-7, with a possible D match to TRBD2 (6 bases). The germline V gene encodes CDR1 SGDLS and CDR2 YYNGEE. Between the trimmed V and J ends, which lost 3 bases and 0 bases, there was a span of 16 bases. The CDR3 totals 16 residues. The CDR3 region is CASSAAGTESSYEQYF. The CDR3 DNA follows: TGTGCCAGCAGCGCCGCCGGGACTGAGAGCTCCTACGAGCAGTACTTC. The whole variable domain, filled in from reference TRBV9 and TRBJ2-7, reads DSGVTQTPKHLITATGQRVTLRCSPRSGDLSVYWYQQSLDQGLQFLIQYYNGEERAKGNILERFSAQQFPDLHSELNLSSLELGDSALYFCASSAAGTESSYEQYFGPGTRLTVT.

This clonotype was seen many times. V and J are TRBV28 and TRBJ1-6; TRBD1 matches 8 bases. The CDR3 consists of 18 residues. CDR1 and CDR2 (germline): MDHEN, SYDVKM. The V segment lost 6 bases and the J segment 3 bases; nucleotides outside the gene matches: 13. CDR3 nucleotide sequence: TGTGCCAGCAGCCTCCCCGGACAGGGAGTCGACTATAATTCACCCCTCCACTTT. Translated, it gives CASSLPGQGVDYNSPLHF.

This clonotype occurred many times. This rearrangement joins TRBV10-3 to TRBJ2-7; the D is unclear. Trimming pared 7 bases from V and 3 bases from J, leaving 13 bases between. This CDR3 has 13 residues. CDR1 is ENHRY and CDR2 is SYGVKD in the germline V gene. CDR3 amino acids: CAIKTHQDYEQYF. CDR3 DNA: TGTGCCATCAAGACACATCAGGACTACGAGCAGTACTTC.

This clonotype was seen many times. V usage is TRBV6-5 and J usage is TRBJ2-3, with D possibly being TRBD2 (6 bases). Per the germline V gene, CDR1 is MNHEY and CDR2 is SVGAGI. V was clipped by 2 bases and J by 4 bases, with 10 bases between them. The length of the CDR3 is 14 residues. This CDR3 is CASSYRAGSDTQYF. CDR3 coding DNA: TGTGCCAGCAGTTACAGGGCGGGGTCAGATACGCAGTATTTT.

This clonotype was seen a single time. The V call is TRBV7-2, the J call TRBJ2-7; the D gene is possibly TRBD2 (6 bases). The CDR3 spans 13 residues. V lost 5 bases, J lost 2 bases, and 10 bases lay in between. Germline lookup yields CDR1 SGHTA and CDR2 FQGNSA. CDR3: CASSRPGAYEQYF. The CDR3 DNA reads TGTGCCAGCAGCCGACCGGGGGCCTACGAGCAGTACTTC.

There are many counts of this clonotype. The gene calls are TRBV4-1 and TRBJ2-2; maybe TRBD2 (6 bases). Germline lookup yields CDR1 MGHRA and CDR2 YSYEKL. There are 15 residues in the CDR3. Trimming took off 2 bases at V and 6 bases at J, with 13 bases between the two ends. CDR3 coding DNA: TGCGCCAGCAGCCAACGGTCTAGCGAAGCCGGGGAGCTGTTTTTT. Protein: CASSQRSSEAGELFF.

This clonotype was found many times. The chain couples TRBV29-1 to TRBJ2-1, with 11 bases that match TRBD2. Germline CDR1 and CDR2: SQVTM and ANQGSEA. J lost 6 bases, V lost 3 bases, and 4 bases had no gene match. CDR3 length: 14 amino acids. CDR3 nucleotides: TGCAGCGTTGAGGAACTAGCGGGAGCCAATGAGCAGTTCTTC. Translating gives CSVEELAGANEQFF.

Ten or more counts support this clonotype. The chain links TRBV30 to TRBJ1-2; D is perhaps TRBD1 (5 bases). This CDR3 has 12 residues. Germline V gene lookup returns CDR1 GTSNPN and CDR2 SVGIG (reference sequence). V was pared by 3 bases and J by 9 bases, with 14 bases between. As DNA, the CDR3 is TGTGCCTGGAGCCCAGGGAGGGAGAGCTACACCTTC. Its translation: CAWSPGRESYTF.